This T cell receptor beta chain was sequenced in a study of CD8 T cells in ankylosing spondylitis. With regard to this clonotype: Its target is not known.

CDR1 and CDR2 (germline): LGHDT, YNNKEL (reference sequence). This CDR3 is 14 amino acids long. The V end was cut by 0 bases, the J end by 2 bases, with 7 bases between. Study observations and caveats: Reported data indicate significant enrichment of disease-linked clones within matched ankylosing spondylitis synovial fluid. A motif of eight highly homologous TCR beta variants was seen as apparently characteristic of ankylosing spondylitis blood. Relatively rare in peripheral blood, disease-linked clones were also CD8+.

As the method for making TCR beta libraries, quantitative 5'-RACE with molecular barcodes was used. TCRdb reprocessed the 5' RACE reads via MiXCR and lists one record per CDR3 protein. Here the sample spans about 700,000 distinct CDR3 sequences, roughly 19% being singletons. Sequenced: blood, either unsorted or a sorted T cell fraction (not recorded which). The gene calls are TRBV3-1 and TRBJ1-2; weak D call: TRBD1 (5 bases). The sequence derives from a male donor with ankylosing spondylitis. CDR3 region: CASSQEYRNYGYTF. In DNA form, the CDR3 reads TGTGCCAGCAGCCAAGAGTACAGGAACTATGGCTACACCTTC.